The 12 T cell receptor beta chains below come from one sample, sequenced in a study of control samples from healthy donors and cancer patients. The table came from immunoSEQ multiplex PCR; TCRdb's copy has only in-frame clones and leaves some out. This table has roughly 150,000 clones, around 88% appearing once. The sample was blood. These receptors all come from a man between 18 and 35 years old in good health.

The V gene is TRBV28, the J gene TRBJ1-2, with D possibly being TRBD1 (5 bases). The CDR3 loop spans 13 amino acids. V was shortened by 4 bases and J by 8 bases, with 14 bases between the two germline ends. Germline V gene data show CDR1 as MDHEN and CDR2 as SYDVKM. The DNA for the CDR3 is TGTGCCAGCAGTTATAGGGACCTTAGAGGCTACACCTTC. As protein: CASSYRDLRGYTF.

The CDR3 reads CASSHEQGAISPLHF. The DNA of the CDR3 is TGTGCCAGCAGCCACGAACAGGGGGCAATTTCACCCCTCCACTTT. The chain is built from TRBV7-9 and TRBJ1-6; TRBD1 agrees at 9 bases. With 5 bases clipped from V and 9 bases from J, the junction kept 8 bases outside the gene matches. The CDR3 spans 15 residues. The germline CDR1 and CDR2 sequences are SEHNR and FQNEAQ (reference sequence). Based on the CDR3 plus reference TRBV7-9 and TRBJ1-6, the full variable domain is DTGVSQNPRHKITKRGQNVTFRCDPISEHNRLYWYRQTLGQGPEFLTYFQNEAQLEKSRLLSDRFSAERPKGSFSTLEIQRTEQGDSAMYLCASSHEQGAISPLHFGNGTRLTVT.

The chain is built from TRBV15 and TRBJ2-5, with 9 bases that match TRBD2. J was trimmed by 6 bases and V by 0 bases; bases with no gene match: 8. This CDR3 comprises 16 residues. Looked up from germline, CDR1 is LNHNV and CDR2 is YYDKDF (reference sequence). In DNA, the CDR3 is TGTGCCACCAGCAGAGATATTAGCGGGGGTCGGAAGACCCAGTACTTC. Protein: CATSRDISGGRKTQYF.

J is TRBJ2-3 and V is TRBV30; 11 bases agree with TRBD2. In germline, CDR1 is GTSNPN, CDR2 SVGIG (reference sequence). The CDR3 runs 22 residues. V shed 4 bases, J shed 0 bases, and the junction held 24 bases outside the gene matches. Here the CDR3 reads CAWTSGLAGGLIETTSTDTQYF. The CDR3 DNA follows: TGTGCCTGGACTTCCGGGCTAGCGGGGGGACTCATCGAGACCACTAGCACAGATACGCAGTATTTT.

The CDR3 spells CASSAGIYNEQFF. As DNA, the CDR3 is TGTGCCAGCAGTGCAGGGATCTACAATGAGCAGTTCTTC. This rearrangement joins TRBV7-3 to TRBJ2-1; perhaps TRBD1 as D (5 bases). Trimming took off 6 bases at V and 3 bases at J, with 9 bases between the two ends. Germline loops: CDR1 SGHTA, CDR2 FQGTGA. The CDR3 is 13 residues long.

The table lists this clone with a few counts. The genes are TRBV7-2 and TRBJ2-7; unclear D gene. The V gene lost 2 bases and the J gene lost 3 bases, with 8 bases spanning the gap. The CDR3 runs to 13 residues. CDR1 is SGHTA and CDR2 is FQGNSA in the germline V gene. CDR3 in DNA: TGTGCCAGCAGCTTAAGTGGGGTCTACGAGCAGTACTTC. Translation gives CASSLSGVYEQYF.

The rearrangement joins TRBV24-1 to TRBJ2-1; the match to TRBD1 covers 8 bases. The CDR3 covers 15 residues. V was clipped by 3 bases and J by 7 bases; unmatched bases: 7. In germline, CDR1 is KGHDR, CDR2 SFDVKD. CDR3 amino acids: CATSDRGTGANEQFF. In nucleotides, the CDR3 is TGTGCCACCAGTGATAGGGGGACAGGCGCTAATGAGCAGTTCTTC.

This chain joins TRBV7-8 and TRBJ2-3, with a possible D match to TRBD2 (6 bases). CDR1 is SGHVS and CDR2 is FQNEAQ in the germline V gene. Trimming left V 0 bases short and J 4 bases short, with 23 bases between. This CDR3 is built from 19 residues. The CDR3 reads CASSLALAMPSESADTQYF. The DNA for the CDR3 is TGTGCCAGCAGCTTAGCGCTTGCTATGCCTAGCGAGAGCGCAGATACGCAGTATTTT.

This chain uses TRBV27 with TRBJ2-7, with a tentative D call TRBD1 (5 bases). The length of the CDR3 is 14 residues. With 6 bases removed from V and 3 bases from J, the gap between germline ends came to 15 bases. Germline V gene data show CDR1 as MNHEY and CDR2 as SMNVEV (reference sequence). This chain's CDR3 is CASSSGQGYYEQYF. The DNA of the CDR3 is TGTGCCAGCAGCTCCGGTCAGGGCTACTACGAGCAGTACTTC.

This clone showed up just a few times. This chain links TRBV5-6 with TRBJ1-5, with unresolved D. The germline V gene encodes CDR1 SGHDT and CDR2 YYEEEE. With 0 bases removed from V and 2 bases from J, the gap between germline ends came to 18 bases. The CDR3 length is 18 residues. Written as DNA, the CDR3 is TGTGCCAGCAGCTTGGGGCGACTGTTAACGGAGGGCAATCAGCCCCAGCATTTT. It codes for CASSLGRLLTEGNQPQHF.

The chain joins TRBV15 to TRBJ2-1; possibly TRBD1 for D (6 bases). The CDR3 spans 16 residues. V lost 0 bases, J lost 9 bases, and 18 bases lay in between. In germline, CDR1 is LNHNV, CDR2 YYDKDF (reference sequence). CDR3 sequence reads: CATSRDPLLQGTEQFF. CDR3 DNA sequence: TGTGCCACCAGCAGAGATCCCCTTCTACAGGGAACTGAGCAGTTCTTC.

This chain joins TRBV4-2 and TRBJ2-1, with 10 bases lining up with TRBD2. CDR1 and CDR2 from the germline V gene are LGHNA and YNFKEQ. The CDR3 contains 16 residues. The junction had 12 bases not matched to a gene; V was cut back by 4 bases and J by 9 bases. The CDR3 coding sequence is TGTGCCAGCAGCCCCCACGCAGCGGGGGGGCAAGGTGAGCAGTTCTTC. Protein sequence: CASSPHAAGGQGEQFF.